A single sample is the source of the 9 T cell receptor beta chains below, sequenced in a study of naive and memory T cell subsets. The beta constant-region primer was an equimolar mix of two oligonucleotides covering TRBC1 and TRBC2. TCRdb passed the UMI-ligation and nested PCR reads through MiXCR, listing each CDR3 protein once. The table shows about 85,000 distinct CDR3 sequences, with about an eighth occurring only once. Sequencing was performed on central memory CD4+ T cells from blood. All receptors come from a human donor in good health.

This clonotype was counted a few times. The chain recombines TRBV2 with TRBJ1-2; 8 bases align to TRBD1. The CDR3 has 18 amino acids. CDR1 and CDR2 from the germline V gene are SNHLY and FYNNEI. The V segment lost 2 bases and the J segment 0 bases; nucleotides outside the gene matches: 11. The CDR3 coding sequence is TGTGCCAGCAGTGAAACCCCGGGACAGGCCCGCTCTAACTATGGCTACACCTTC. Amino acids: CASSETPGQARSNYGYTF.

This clonotype occurred many times. The chain couples TRBV7-8 to TRBJ2-6, with D possibly matching TRBD1 (6 bases). This CDR3 has 15 amino acids. The V end lost 5 bases, the J end lost 2 bases, and 10 bases lay between the germline ends. The germline CDR1 and CDR2 sequences are SGHVS and FQNEAQ. CDR3 in amino acids: CASSLNRAGANVLTF. CDR3 coding DNA: TGTGCCAGCAGCCTGAACAGGGCTGGGGCCAACGTCCTGACTTTC.

V and J are TRBV3-1 and TRBJ2-1, with TRBD2 matching 10 bases. Germline V gene lookup returns CDR1 LGHDT and CDR2 YNNKEL (reference sequence). CDR3 length: 16 residues. After removal of 1 base from V and 8 bases from J, the junction contained 8 bases not matched to a gene. The CDR3, as DNA: TGTGCCAGCAGCCAAGGCCTAGCGGGAGCGTTTGATGAGCAGTTCTTC. Its protein product is CASSQGLAGAFDEQFF.

The chain uses TRBV30 and TRBJ1-2; possible D gene TRBD1, 5 bases. Germline CDR1 is GTSNPN and CDR2 is SVGIG (reference sequence). Trimming left V 2 bases short and J 4 bases short, with 8 bases between. There are 12 residues in the CDR3. CDR3 loop: CAWSPGTYGYTF. In DNA, the CDR3 is TGTGCCTGGAGTCCGGGGACCTATGGCTACACCTTC.

The J gene is TRBJ1-3, the V gene TRBV7-2; D possibly corresponds to TRBD1 (5 bases). The V gene's germline CDR1 is SGHTA and CDR2 FQGNSA. V lost 4 bases and J 4 bases, leaving 11 bases between the germline ends. This CDR3 comprises 14 residues. This chain's CDR3 is CASSSYRLGNTIYF. CDR3 nucleotide sequence: TGTGCCAGCAGCTCTTACAGGTTGGGAAACACCATATATTTT.

V and J are TRBV6-5 and TRBJ1-2, with unresolved D. The CDR3 consists of 14 residues. The V gene's germline CDR1 is MNHEY and CDR2 SVGAGI. V was cut by 7 bases and J by 4 bases, with 16 bases left in between. The CDR3 DNA is TGTGCCAGCAACCCTTACCCCACCTCCTATGGCTACACCTTC. Amino acids: CASNPYPTSYGYTF.

The chain couples TRBV4-2 to TRBJ1-1; a weak D match, TRBD1 (6 bases). Germline V gene sequence: CDR1 LGHNA, CDR2 YNFKEQ. The CDR3 extends over 15 amino acids. V was clipped by 3 bases and J by 4 bases, with 15 bases between them. CDR3 region: CASSQIQGGPTEAFF. The CDR3 DNA is TGTGCCAGCAGCCAGATACAGGGCGGTCCCACTGAAGCTTTCTTT.

The chain has TRBV2 and TRBJ2-7; D possibly corresponds to TRBD1 (6 bases). Germline lookup yields CDR1 SNHLY and CDR2 FYNNEI. This CDR3 spans 13 amino acids. Trimming took off 6 bases at V and 3 bases at J, with 12 bases between the two ends. DNA of the CDR3: TGTGCCAGCAGACGTCAGGGGAACTACGAGCAGTACTTC. Translating gives CASRRQGNYEQYF.

V and J are TRBV7-9 and TRBJ1-5; 7 bases map to TRBD1. Germline V gene lookup returns CDR1 SEHNR and CDR2 FQNEAQ (reference sequence). This CDR3 is 13 amino acids long. The V segment lost 3 bases and the J segment 7 bases; nucleotides outside the gene matches: 3. CDR3 amino acids: CASSLTGWQPQHF. Here the CDR3 DNA reads TGTGCCAGCAGCTTGACAGGGTGGCAGCCCCAGCATTTT.